The sequence of this T cell receptor beta chain was determined in a study of blood T cells in healthy people across ages. The ends were cut back, 0 bases at V and 3 bases at J, with 13 bases in the middle. Germline V gives CDR1 MNHEY, CDR2 SVGEGT. This CDR3 is built from 16 residues. Total RNA extraction produced at least 6 micrograms (per sample) for the study. The use of a sample-barcoded 5' primer and a J-beta primer mix characterized a second PCR of roughly 6 to 11 cycles. Each cDNA was tagged by a template-switch adaptor containing 12 random nucleotides. Each CDR3 protein gets one entry after TCRdb re-called the 5' RACE reads with MiXCR. The sample has roughly 860,000 distinct CDR3 sequences, 62% seen once. Study-wide results and caveats: Measured against age, TCR beta diversity per million T cells decreased in a roughly linear manner. Diversity was higher, and naive CD4+ cells more numerous, in long-lived donors than in aged donors.

Worth noting for this clonotype: Its specificity is not known.

The specimen sequenced was blood. The receptor comes from a man aged 30 to 39 in good health. The rearrangement joins TRBV6-2 or TRBV6-3 to TRBJ2-3; the D call may be TRBD1 or TRBD2 (5 bases each). The CDR3 nucleotides are TGTGCCAGCAGTTACTCCGGGACCAGTATTACAGATACGCAGTATTTT. Translating gives CASSYSGTSITDTQYF.